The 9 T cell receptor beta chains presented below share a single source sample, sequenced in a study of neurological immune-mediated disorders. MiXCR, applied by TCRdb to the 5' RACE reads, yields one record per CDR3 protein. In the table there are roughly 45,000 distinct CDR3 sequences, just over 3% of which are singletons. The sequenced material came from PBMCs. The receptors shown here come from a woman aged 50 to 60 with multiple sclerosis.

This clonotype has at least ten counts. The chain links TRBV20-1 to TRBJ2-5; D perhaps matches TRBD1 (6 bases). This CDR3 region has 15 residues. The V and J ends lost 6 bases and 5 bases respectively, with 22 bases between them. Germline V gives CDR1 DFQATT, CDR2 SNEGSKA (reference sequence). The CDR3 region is CSAKSSGVSFETQYF. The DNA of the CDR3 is TGCAGTGCCAAATCGTCAGGGGTCTCCTTTGAGACCCAGTACTTC.

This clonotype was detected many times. CDR3: CASSYGRGSPQYV. The DNA for the CDR3 is TGTGCCAGCAGTTATGGGCGTGGATCCCCCCAGTACGTC. The chain is built from TRBV6-5 and TRBJ2-7; D is ambiguous. Germline CDR1 reads MNHEY; CDR2 reads SVGAGI. Between the trimmed V and J ends, which lost 3 bases and 10 bases, there was a span of 16 bases. The CDR3 totals 13 residues.

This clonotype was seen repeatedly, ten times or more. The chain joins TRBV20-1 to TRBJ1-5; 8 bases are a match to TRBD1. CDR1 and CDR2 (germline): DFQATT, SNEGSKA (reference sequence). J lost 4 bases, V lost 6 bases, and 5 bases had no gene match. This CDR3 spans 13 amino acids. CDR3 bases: TGCAGTGCGAAGGACAGGGATAATCAGCCCCAGCATTTT. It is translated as CSAKDRDNQPQHF.

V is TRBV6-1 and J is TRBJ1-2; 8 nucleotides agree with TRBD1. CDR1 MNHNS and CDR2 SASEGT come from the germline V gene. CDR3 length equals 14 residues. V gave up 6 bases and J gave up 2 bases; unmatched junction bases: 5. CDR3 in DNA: TGTGCCAGCAGCCCAGGGACAGGCAACTATGGCTACACCTTC. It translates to CASSPGTGNYGYTF.

The CDR3 here is CAISDSLATDTQYF. CDR3 sequence (DNA): TGTGCCATCAGTGACTCTTTGGCCACAGATACGCAGTATTTT. The V gene is TRBV10-3, the J gene TRBJ2-3; D unclear. V lost 3 bases, J lost 2 bases, and 9 bases lay in between. CDR1 is ENHRY and CDR2 is SYGVKD in the germline V gene. The CDR3 consists of 14 residues.

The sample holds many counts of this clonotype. The CDR3 DNA is TGTGCCAGCAGCTGGACAGGGGACACCGGGGAGCTGTTTTTT. Translation: CASSWTGDTGELFF. This chain links TRBV7-2 with TRBJ2-2, with TRBD1 identical over 9 bases. The V gene's germline CDR1 is SGHTA and CDR2 FQGNSA. V lost 4 bases to trimming and J lost 3 bases; unmatched junction nucleotides: 0. The CDR3 covers 14 residues. The full variable domain, in which reference TRBV7-2 and TRBJ2-2 provide the parts outside the CDR3, is GAGVSQSPSNKVTEKGKDVELRCDPISGHTALYWYRQSLGQGLEFLIYFQGNSAPDKSGLPSDRFSAERTGGSVSTLTIQRTQQEDSAVYLCASSWTGDTGELFFGEGSRLTVL.

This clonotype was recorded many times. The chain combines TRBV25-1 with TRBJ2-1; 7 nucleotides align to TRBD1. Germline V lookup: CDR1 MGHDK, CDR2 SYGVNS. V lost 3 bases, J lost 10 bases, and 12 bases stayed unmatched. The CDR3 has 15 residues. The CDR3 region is CASSDTTAPTGEQFF. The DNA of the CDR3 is TGTGCCAGCAGTGACACCACGGCTCCGACAGGGGAGCAGTTCTTC.

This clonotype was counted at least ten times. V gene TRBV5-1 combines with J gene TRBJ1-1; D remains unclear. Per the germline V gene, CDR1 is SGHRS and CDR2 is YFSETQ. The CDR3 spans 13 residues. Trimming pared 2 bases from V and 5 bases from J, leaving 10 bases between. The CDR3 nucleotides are TGCGCCAGCAGCTTACCCGGGCAAACTGAAGCTTTCTTT. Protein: CASSLPGQTEAFF.

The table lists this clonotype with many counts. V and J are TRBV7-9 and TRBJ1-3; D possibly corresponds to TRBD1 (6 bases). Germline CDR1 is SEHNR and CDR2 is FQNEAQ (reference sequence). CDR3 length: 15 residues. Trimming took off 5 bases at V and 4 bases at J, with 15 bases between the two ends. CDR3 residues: CASSQPRGSGNTIYF. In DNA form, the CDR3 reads TGTGCCAGCAGCCAACCCAGGGGATCAGGAAACACCATATATTTT. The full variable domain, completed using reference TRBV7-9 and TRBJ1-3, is DTGVSQNPRHKITKRGQNVTFRCDPISEHNRLYWYRQTLGQGPEFLTYFQNEAQLEKSRLLSDRFSAERPKGSFSTLEIQRTEQGDSAMYLCASSQPRGSGNTIYFGEGSWLTVV.